Below are 30 T cell receptor beta chains sequenced from a single sample in a study of T cell responses to AZD1222 COVID-19 vaccine. Profiled with immunoSEQ multiplex PCR; TCRdb holds only in-frame clones, not every one. The sample contains approximately 150,000 clones, 91% of which appear only once. Material: peripheral blood, obtained on day 0 of AZD1222 vaccination. The receptor source for this set is an adult in good health.

This chain links TRBV10-1 with TRBJ1-3; no definite D call. The CDR3 is made up of 13 amino acids. V was shortened by 3 bases and J by 4 bases, with 7 bases between the two germline ends. Germline values: CDR1 WNHNN, CDR2 SYGVQD (reference sequence). The CDR3 nucleotides read TGCGCCAGCAGTGAACAATTGGGAAACACCATATATTTT. Its translation is CASSEQLGNTIYF.

The chain carries TRBV24-1 and TRBJ2-1; no firm D call. The germline gives CDR1 KGHDR, CDR2 SFDVKD. Trimming cost V 4 bases and J 2 bases, with 17 bases left between them. The CDR3 covers 17 residues. The CDR3 spells CATSDLRSRQTYNEQFF. In DNA form, the CDR3 reads TGTGCCACCAGTGACCTGAGGTCCCGGCAAACCTACAATGAGCAGTTCTTC.

The rearrangement joins TRBV6-5 to TRBJ1-1; 9 nucleotides line up with TRBD1. Germline CDR1 reads MNHEY; CDR2 reads SVGAGI. The CDR3 is 14 amino acids. The V gene end was trimmed by 6 bases and the J gene end by 4 bases; junction bases not matched to a gene: 6. In DNA form, the CDR3 reads TGTGCCAGCAGAAACAGGGGGCAGGTCACTGAAGCTTTCTTT. It is translated as CASRNRGQVTEAFF.

The chain couples TRBV28 to TRBJ1-6; no clear D gene. V was clipped by 8 bases and J by 10 bases, with 15 bases between them. Germline values: CDR1 MDHEN, CDR2 SYDVKM. CDR3 length equals 13 residues. CDR3 DNA sequence: TGTGCCAGCGGCGCTGATAAGGCCTCACCCCTCCACTTT. Protein sequence: CASGADKASPLHF. The full variable domain, rest sourced from reference TRBV28 and TRBJ1-6, is DVKVTQSSRYLVKRTGEKVFLECVQDMDHENMFWYRQDPGLGLRLIYFSYDVKMKEKGDIPEGYSVSREKKERFSLILESASTNQTSMYLCASGADKASPLHFGNGTRLTVT.

The table lists this clone with a few counts. The V and J genes are TRBV7-3 and TRBJ2-3; 10 nucleotides align to TRBD2. Germline V gives CDR1 SGHTA, CDR2 FQGTGA. There are 15 residues in the CDR3. Losses at the gene ends were 1 base for V and 4 bases for J; bases not matched to a gene: 2. The CDR3 DNA is TGTGCCAGCAGCTTAAGAGCGGGAGGGTCAGATACGCAGTATTTT. It yields the protein CASSLRAGGSDTQYF.

Only a few counts were recorded for this clone. The chain links TRBV24-1 to TRBJ1-2; unclear D gene. The CDR3 has 12 residues. Germline loops: CDR1 KGHDR, CDR2 SFDVKD. V lost 0 bases and J 8 bases, leaving 6 bases between the germline ends. The CDR3 bases are TGTGCCACCAGTGATTTGTTCGGGGGCTACACCTTC. It is translated as CATSDLFGGYTF.

The rearrangement joins TRBV4-1 to TRBJ2-7; 8 bases line up with TRBD2. V trimming: 0 bases; J trimming: 2 bases; junction bases outside the gene matches: 9. The CDR3 length is 17 residues. Germline values: CDR1 MGHRA, CDR2 YSYEKL. In DNA, the CDR3 is TGCGCCAGCAGCCAAGAGGTCGAGGGACTAGTTCCCTACGAGCAGTACTTC. This gives the protein CASSQEVEGLVPYEQYF.

The chain joins TRBV21-1 to TRBJ2-7. TRBV21-1 is deemed a pseudogene. The CDR3 covers 16 residues. The CDR3 bases are TGTGCCAGCATAACAGGAAGGACATGGGACGGATACGAGCAGTACTTC. It specifies CASITGRTWDGYEQYF.

The chain has TRBV9 and TRBJ2-7, with 10 bases identical to TRBD2. Germline assignment: CDR1 SGDLS and CDR2 YYNGEE. Trimming cost V 0 bases and J 1 base; bases outside gene matches: 4. CDR3 length equals 16 residues. DNA for the CDR3: TGTGCCAGCAGCGTAGAGGCTAGCGGGGGATCCTACGAGCAGTACTTC. It specifies CASSVEASGGSYEQYF. The full variable domain, with the rest looked up from reference TRBV9 and TRBJ2-7, is DSGVTQTPKHLITATGQRVTLRCSPRSGDLSVYWYQQSLDQGLQFLIQYYNGEERAKGNILERFSAQQFPDLHSELNLSSLELGDSALYFCASSVEASGGSYEQYFGPGTRLTVT.

The V call is TRBV5-4, the J call TRBJ2-3; the D call may be TRBD1 or TRBD2 (6 bases each). CDR3 length: 15 residues. Per germline, CDR1 SGHNT and CDR2 YYREEE (reference sequence). Trimming left V 3 bases short and J 4 bases short, with 15 bases between. The DNA of the CDR3 is TGTGCCAGCAGCTCGGGGGCACTCAGCGCAGATACGCAGTATTTT. Protein product: CASSSGALSADTQYF.

The chain links TRBV30 to TRBJ2-7, with D possibly matching TRBD2 (6 bases). CDR1 and CDR2 from the germline V gene are GTSNPN and SVGIG (reference sequence). The CDR3 is 14 amino acids. Trimming removed 3 bases at V and 4 bases at J, with 16 bases between. The CDR3 region is CAWRGLAPKYEQYF. The CDR3, as DNA: TGTGCCTGGAGAGGGCTAGCGCCGAAATACGAGCAGTACTTC.

The rearrangement links TRBV11-1 to TRBJ1-1, with a possible D match to TRBD1 (5 bases). The CDR3 runs 14 residues. Trimming cost V 1 base and J 1 base, with 7 bases left between them. The germline V gene encodes CDR1 SGHAT and CDR2 FQDESV (reference sequence). Here the CDR3 reads CASSLGGKNTEAFF. CDR3 DNA sequence: TGTGCCAGCAGCTTAGGGGGGAAGAACACTGAAGCTTTCTTT. Full variable domain (remainder filled in from reference TRBV11-1 and TRBJ1-1): EAEVAQSPRYKITEKSQAVAFWCDPISGHATLYWYRQILGQGPELLVQFQDESVVDDSQLPKDRFSAERLKGVDSTLKIQPAELGDSAMYLCASSLGGKNTEAFFGQGTRLTVV.

The chain is built from TRBV7-8 and TRBJ2-3, with no clear D. V was trimmed by 5 bases and J by 4 bases, leaving 10 bases between them. The length of the CDR3 is 13 residues. Germline V gene lookup returns CDR1 SGHVS and CDR2 FQNEAQ. CDR3: CASSPTKPDTQYF. The DNA for the CDR3 is TGTGCCAGCAGCCCCACCAAGCCAGATACGCAGTATTTT. Together with reference TRBV7-8 and TRBJ2-3, the CDR3 gives the full variable domain: GAGVSQSPRYKVAKRGQDVALRCDPISGHVSLFWYQQALGQGPEFLTYFQNEAQLDKSGLPSDRFFAERPEGSVSTLKIQRTQQEDSAVYLCASSPTKPDTQYFGPGTRLTVL.

The chain combines TRBV7-2 with TRBJ2-7; D is unresolved. Trimming shortened V by 5 bases and J by 6 bases, and 14 bases separated the two germline ends. The germline V gene encodes CDR1 SGHTA and CDR2 FQGNSA. CDR3 length: 13 residues. The CDR3 sequence is CASSNRRGAEQYF. CDR3 sequence (DNA): TGTGCCAGCAGCAATAGGCGCGGAGCCGAGCAGTACTTC.

The chain links TRBV28 to TRBJ1-5; TRBD1 matches 8 bases. This CDR3 spans 14 amino acids. Germline loops: CDR1 MDHEN, CDR2 SYDVKM. V was clipped by 6 bases and J by 4 bases; unmatched bases: 5. The CDR3 nucleotides are TGTGCCAGCAGCCAGCAGGGGGCGAATCAGCCCCAGCATTTT. This encodes CASSQQGANQPQHF.

The V call is TRBV18, the J call TRBJ2-1; 12 bases are a match to TRBD2. Losses at the gene ends were 2 bases for V and 5 bases for J; bases not matched to a gene: 10. The CDR3 contains 18 residues. CDR1 is KGHSH, CDR2 LQKENI, per germline. This CDR3 is CASSPRASGRAWNNEQFF. CDR3 nucleotides: TGTGCCAGCTCACCAAGGGCTAGCGGGAGGGCCTGGAACAATGAGCAGTTCTTC.

A single count supports this clone. Other DNA sequences in the sample encode the same CDR3. The chain employs TRBV18 and TRBJ1-5; 8 bases align to TRBD1. The CDR3 is made up of 15 amino acids. V gave up 3 bases and J gave up 4 bases; unmatched junction bases: 5. Germline lookup yields CDR1 KGHSH and CDR2 LQKENI. The CDR3 here is CASSPDRGGNQPQHF. In DNA form, the CDR3 reads TGTGCCAGCTCACCCGACAGGGGTGGGAATCAGCCCCAGCATTTT. The full variable domain, with the rest looked up from reference TRBV18 and TRBJ1-5, is NAGVMQNPRHLVRRRGQEARLRCSPMKGHSHVYWYRQLPEEGLKFMVYLQKENIIDESGMPKERFSAEFPKEGPSILRIQQVVRGDSAAYFCASSPDRGGNQPQHFGDGTRLSIL.

This chain connects TRBV5-1 to TRBJ2-1; 8 nucleotides match TRBD2. The germline CDR1 and CDR2 sequences are SGHRS and YFSETQ. Losses at the gene ends were 2 bases for V and 8 bases for J; bases not matched to a gene: 12. This CDR3 is built from 16 residues. The DNA of the CDR3 is TGCGCCAGCAGCTTTGGTTGGGAGCGGGAGATTCATGAGCAGTTCTTC. Translating gives CASSFGWEREIHEQFF.

The chain carries TRBV6-5 and TRBJ2-2, with D possibly called TRBD1 or TRBD2 (6 bases each). Germline lookup yields CDR1 MNHEY and CDR2 SVGAGI. The CDR3 is 15 amino acids. The germline V and J ends were trimmed by 8 bases and 1 base, with 14 bases remaining between them. CDR3 in amino acids: CASLRGGLNTGELFF. For the CDR3, the DNA is TGTGCCAGCCTGAGAGGGGGGCTGAACACCGGGGAGCTGTTTTTT.

J is TRBJ1-1 and V is TRBV4-1, with D possibly matching TRBD1 (6 bases). V lost 2 bases and J 5 bases, leaving 15 bases between the germline ends. CDR1 is MGHRA and CDR2 is YSYEKL in the germline V gene. This CDR3 has 15 residues. For the CDR3, the DNA is TGCGCCAGCAGCCAAAACCCAGGGGCGCGAACTGAAGCTTTCTTT. Protein: CASSQNPGARTEAFF.

V and J are TRBV9 and TRBJ2-7; D unresolved. V dropped 2 bases and J dropped 5 bases, with 11 bases sitting between them. The germline V gene encodes CDR1 SGDLS and CDR2 YYNGEE. The CDR3 is 13 amino acids. CDR3 DNA sequence: TGTGCCAGCAGCGTTGGCCTAACGGACGAGCAGTACTTC. This sequence encodes CASSVGLTDEQYF.

As DNA, the CDR3 is TGTGCCAGTAGTATACGTCCCAGCGGGAGTGCCACAGATACGCAGTATTTT. Amino acid sequence: CASSIRPSGSATDTQYF. The chain employs TRBV19 and TRBJ2-3; TRBD2 agrees at 8 bases. Trimming cost V 2 bases and J 2 bases; bases outside gene matches: 9. The CDR3 runs to 17 residues. Germline CDR1 and CDR2: LNHDA and SQIVND (reference sequence).

This rearrangement joins TRBV15 to TRBJ2-3; no definite D call. The germline V and J ends were trimmed by 2 bases and 6 bases, with 6 bases remaining between them. The CDR3 runs to 12 residues. CDR1 is LNHNV and CDR2 is YYDKDF in the germline V gene (reference sequence). CDR3 in DNA: TGTGCCACCAGCAGACATCCGGATACGCAGTATTTT. It encodes CATSRHPDTQYF.

This chain uses TRBV6-1 with TRBJ2-7; possibly TRBD1 or TRBD2 for D (5 bases each). The CDR3 totals 15 residues. Germline V gene lookup returns CDR1 MNHNS and CDR2 SASEGT. The V gene lost 1 base and the J gene lost 5 bases, with 15 bases spanning the gap. CDR3 sequence (DNA): TGTGCCAGCAGTGAAGGGTGGGGGATTACCGACGAGCAGTACTTC. Translating it yields CASSEGWGITDEQYF.

The chain carries TRBV7-3 and TRBJ2-1, with 10 bases that match TRBD2. This CDR3 is 17 amino acids long. Trimming removed 3 bases from V and 3 bases from J; junction bases left unmatched: 8. The germline V gene has CDR1 SGHTA and CDR2 FQGTGA. CDR3 coding DNA: TGTGCCAGCAGCTTTGGTCGAGCGGGAGGGCGCTACAATGAGCAGTTCTTC. The encoded protein is CASSFGRAGGRYNEQFF. The whole variable domain, remainder taken from reference TRBV7-3 and TRBJ2-1, is GAGVSQTPSNKVTEKGKYVELRCDPISGHTALYWYRQSLGQGPEFLIYFQGTGAADDSGLPNDRFFAVRPEGSVSTLKIQRTERGDSAVYLCASSFGRAGGRYNEQFFGPGTRLTVL.

This chain connects TRBV7-3 to TRBJ1-1; D uncertain. The CDR3 covers 13 residues. Trimming pared 4 bases from V and 0 bases from J, leaving 6 bases between. Germline CDR1 reads SGHTA; CDR2 reads FQGTGA. CDR3 bases: TGTGCCAGCAGCTCCCAGATGAACACTGAAGCTTTCTTT. Its protein is CASSSQMNTEAFF.

V gene TRBV18 combines with J gene TRBJ2-6; 7 positions match TRBD1. With V trimmed by 4 bases and J by 0 bases, 6 bases remained unmatched. Looked up from germline, CDR1 is KGHSH and CDR2 is LQKENI. This CDR3 has 17 residues. In nucleotides, the CDR3 is TGTGCCAGCTCACTCGGGACAGACTTCTCTGGGGCCAACGTCCTGACTTTC. This encodes CASSLGTDFSGANVLTF.

The CDR3 loop reads CATRGTNQPQHF. CDR3 coding DNA: TGTGCCACCAGGGGGACAAATCAGCCCCAGCATTTT. The chain couples TRBV10-3 to TRBJ1-5, with 7 bases lining up with TRBD1. With V trimmed by 10 bases and J by 4 bases, 4 bases remained unmatched. Per germline, CDR1 ENHRY and CDR2 SYGVKD. The CDR3 extends over 12 amino acids.

In DNA form, the CDR3 reads TGTGCCAGCAGCTTAGGGCAGTCCTACGAGCAGTACTTC. Protein product: CASSLGQSYEQYF. This rearrangement joins TRBV11-2 to TRBJ2-7; D not certain. From germline, CDR1 is SGHAT and CDR2 FQNNGV. CDR3 size: 13 residues. With 1 base removed from V and 1 base from J, the gap between germline ends came to 5 bases.

The chain joins TRBV10-3 to TRBJ1-2, with a possible D match to TRBD1 (5 bases). Deletions cut 1 base from V and 8 bases from J, with 14 bases between. The CDR3 has 14 amino acids. The germline CDR1 and CDR2 sequences are ENHRY and SYGVKD. DNA for the CDR3: TGTGCCATCAGTGAGTGGGCCGGGGACGGAGGCTACACCTTC. It specifies CAISEWAGDGGYTF.